These 14 T cell receptor beta chains came from one sample sequenced in a study of OX40 agonist ivuxolimab in advanced cancers. Clones were read by immunoSEQ multiplex PCR, and TCRdb kept only the in-frame ones, dropping some. The sample lists roughly 110,000 clones; 75% to 95% were seen once. The sequencing used CD4+ or CD8+ T cells sorted from blood, collected in a trial of the OX40 agonist ivuxolimab. Receptors originate from an adult with an advanced solid tumor such as melanoma, head and neck, liver or kidney cancer.

The chain links TRBV7-2 to TRBJ1-1; D is undetermined. CDR1 is SGHTA and CDR2 is FQGNSA in the germline V gene. The CDR3 runs to 12 residues. V lost 10 bases and J lost 7, with 16 bases in between. CDR3 protein: CATLEGSNEAFF. DNA for the CDR3: TGTGCCACCCTGGAAGGGAGCAATGAAGCTTTCTTT.

This clone has just a few counts. The chain recombines TRBV5-1 with TRBJ2-3; 9 positions agree with TRBD1. CDR3 length: 15 residues. V lost 5 bases, J lost 1 base, and 5 bases stayed unmatched. CDR1 is SGHRS, CDR2 YFSETQ, per germline. This chain's CDR3 is CASRGGQGGTDTQYF. DNA for the CDR3: TGCGCCAGCAGGGGGGGACAGGGTGGCACAGATACGCAGTATTTT.

This rearrangement joins TRBV28 to TRBJ2-7; the match to TRBD1 covers 7 bases. The J segment lost 6 bases and the V segment lost 2 bases, leaving 4 bases of the junction unmatched. Germline V gives CDR1 MDHEN, CDR2 SYDVKM. The CDR3 contains 13 residues. The CDR3: CASSLVGQSEQYF. Written as DNA, the CDR3 is TGTGCCAGCAGTTTAGTGGGACAGAGCGAGCAGTACTTC.

The chain employs TRBV7-2 and TRBJ1-3; D remains unclear. CDR3 size: 12 residues. The germline V gene has CDR1 SGHTA and CDR2 FQGNSA. Trimming took 0 bases from V and 5 from J, leaving 2 bases between them. The DNA of the CDR3 is TGTGCCAGCAGCTTAGCAAGAAACACCATATATTTT. It is translated as CASSLARNTIYF.

This clone showed up just a few times. The chain links TRBV6-1 to TRBJ2-7; possible D gene TRBD2, 6 bases. The V end lost 6 bases, the J end lost 5 bases, and 17 bases lay between the germline ends. Germline V gene lookup returns CDR1 MNHNS and CDR2 SASEGT. The CDR3 covers 14 residues. CDR3 protein: CASRRQETRDEQYF. CDR3 DNA: TGTGCCAGCAGGCGGCAAGAGACTAGAGACGAGCAGTACTTC.

This chain uses TRBV28 with TRBJ1-2, with D maybe TRBD1 (6 bases). Per the germline V gene, CDR1 is MDHEN and CDR2 is SYDVKM. V was trimmed by 6 bases and J by 8 bases, leaving 16 bases between them. The CDR3 length is 13 residues. The CDR3 here is CASRRPGARGYTF. CDR3 DNA: TGTGCCAGCAGGCGACCGGGGGCGCGGGGCTACACCTTC.

V usage is TRBV6-1 and J usage is TRBJ2-7; 11 bases agree with TRBD1. Trimming at V came to 6 bases and at J to 4 bases, leaving 2 bases not matched to a gene. Germline V gene sequence: CDR1 MNHNS, CDR2 SASEGT. There are 13 residues in the CDR3. In DNA form, the CDR3 reads TGTGCCAGCAGGGACAGGGGGCGTTACGAGCAGTACTTC. Translation gives CASRDRGRYEQYF.

This sequence joins TRBV27 and TRBJ2-7, with 9 positions matching TRBD1. This CDR3 is 13 amino acids long. Germline CDR1 reads MNHEY; CDR2 reads SMNVEV (reference sequence). V gave up 7 bases and J gave up 4 bases; unmatched junction bases: 5. This CDR3 is CASTPGQGYEQYF. The CDR3 region has the DNA TGTGCCAGCACCCCGGGACAGGGATACGAGCAGTACTTC.

The genes are TRBV7-2 and TRBJ2-7; D is ambiguous. V lost 7 bases and J 6 bases, leaving 16 bases between the germline ends. Germline V gene lookup returns CDR1 SGHTA and CDR2 FQGNSA. The CDR3 contains 13 residues. Here the CDR3 reads CASTNIQAGEQYF. The CDR3 bases are TGTGCCAGCACCAACATCCAGGCAGGCGAGCAGTACTTC.

The V gene is TRBV6-5, the J gene TRBJ1-3, with D perhaps TRBD1 (5 bases). Germline CDR1 MNHEY, CDR2 SVGAGI. The V end was cut by 6 bases, the J end by 0 bases, with 12 bases between. The CDR3 runs 15 residues. The CDR3 is CASSLGTRSGNTIYF. The CDR3 bases are TGTGCCAGCAGCCTGGGGACCCGCTCTGGAAACACCATATATTTT.

The genes are TRBV29-1 and TRBJ2-5; D not certain. The CDR3 covers 12 residues. CDR1 is SQVTM and CDR2 is ANQGSEA in the germline V gene. Between the trimmed V and J ends, which lost 3 bases and 0 bases, there was a span of 5 bases. CDR3 coding DNA: TGCAGCGTTGATGCTAACCAAGAGACCCAGTACTTC. It codes for CSVDANQETQYF.

This chain joins TRBV6-4 and TRBJ2-3, with 9 bases aligning to TRBD2. The V gene's germline CDR1 is MRHNA and CDR2 SNTAGT. V gave up 4 bases and J gave up 2 bases; unmatched junction bases: 4. There are 15 residues in the CDR3. CDR3 DNA sequence: TGTGCCAGCAGTGCAAGCGGGGGGTTCACAGATACGCAGTATTTT. It translates to CASSASGGFTDTQYF.

V gene TRBV7-2 combines with J gene TRBJ1-3; D gene unclear. The CDR3 covers 12 residues. Looked up from germline, CDR1 is SGHTA and CDR2 is FQGNSA. Trimming removed 3 bases at V and 16 bases at J, with 16 bases between. CDR3 bases: TGTGCCAGCAGCTTTTTCAGTAGTCGCCCCTATTTT. Protein: CASSFFSSRPYF.

This clone has just one count. The rearrangement uses TRBV6-4 and TRBJ1-2; TRBD1 might be the D (6 bases). V gave up 7 bases and J gave up 6 bases, with 18 bases separating them. This CDR3 has 14 amino acids. Germline V gene lookup returns CDR1 MRHNA and CDR2 SNTAGT. As DNA, the CDR3 is TGTGCCAGCACCCTCTATGAGGGGGATCATGGCTACACCTTC. Translated, it gives CASTLYEGDHGYTF.